This T cell receptor (beta chain) was documented in a study of blood T cells in healthy people across ages. This clonotype was observed a handful of times. Its antigen is undetermined. A sample-barcoded 5' primer and a J-beta primer mix were used in a second PCR of about 7 to 12 cycles. TCRdb re-analysed the 5' RACE reads in MiXCR, keeping a single row per CDR3 protein. The sample has fewer than 1.5 million distinct CDR3 sequences; 35% to 45% are singletons. General study findings and limits: The CMV status of each donor remained undetermined, and this could have confounded shifts in expanded clonotypes. Higher diversity, along with more naive CD4+ cells, distinguished long-lived donors from aged donors. Naive and antigen-experienced cells could not be conclusively compared, given unsorted PBMCs. As age increased, TCR beta diversity per million T cells fell in a roughly linear fashion.

V was clipped by 2 bases and J by 4 bases; unmatched bases: 7. Per germline, CDR1 LNHNV and CDR2 YYDKDF (reference sequence). The CDR3 contains 15 residues. This chain uses TRBV15 with TRBJ1-2; 7 nucleotides line up with TRBD1. The source is a woman aged 18-29 years in good health. The sequencing sample was made of blood. CDR3 sequence reads: CATSRRTGDTYGYTF. The CDR3 DNA reads as TGTGCCACCAGCAGACGAACAGGGGATACCTATGGCTACACCTTC.